This entry lists 25 T cell receptor beta chains sequenced from one sample in a study of blood T cell repertoires in COVID-19. Clones were read by immunoSEQ multiplex PCR, and TCRdb kept only the in-frame ones, dropping some. Here the sample spans fewer than 30,000 clones, approximately 96% being singletons. The specimen sequenced was peripheral blood. The receptor set was obtained from a human donor with active COVID-19. The donor label of this sample is uncertain.

This chain connects TRBV27 to TRBJ1-6; no definite D call. The germline gives CDR1 MNHEY, CDR2 SMNVEV (reference sequence). Deletions cut 2 bases from V and 9 bases from J, with 14 bases between. The CDR3 runs to 15 residues. This CDR3 reads CASSLVGGWSSPLHF. CDR3 DNA sequence: TGTGCCAGCAGTTTAGTTGGAGGGTGGAGTTCACCCCTCCACTTT.

This clone was seen just once. Here the CDR3 reads CASSPFEGSNTEAFF. The CDR3 DNA reads TGTGCCAGCTCACCATTTGAGGGATCGAACACTGAAGCTTTCTTT. The genes are TRBV18 and TRBJ1-1; no definite D call. Trimming took off 2 bases at V and 1 base at J, with 11 bases between the two ends. This CDR3 is 15 amino acids long. Germline-derived CDR1 and CDR2 are KGHSH and LQKENI.

The chain is built from TRBV5-4 and TRBJ2-4, with TRBD2 matching over 7 bases. The CDR3 loop spans 16 amino acids. The V gene end was trimmed by 4 bases and the J gene end by 6 bases; junction bases not matched to a gene: 13. CDR1 is SGHNT, CDR2 YYREEE, per germline (reference sequence). For the CDR3, the DNA is TGTGCCAGCAGCGGGGAAGGGACGGGGGGTCGAAACATTCAGTACTTC. Protein: CASSGEGTGGRNIQYF.

Turning to this clone: Other DNA sequences in this sample translate to the same CDR3. This chain connects TRBV5-1 to TRBJ1-2; 9 bases map to TRBD1. CDR1 and CDR2 from the germline V gene are SGHRS and YFSETQ. The CDR3 runs to 15 residues. Trimming cost V 2 bases and J 2 bases; bases outside gene matches: 4. CDR3 protein: CASSFQTGGNYGYTF. The CDR3 DNA follows: TGCGCCAGCAGCTTCCAGACAGGGGGAAACTATGGCTACACCTTC.

The chain recombines TRBV29-1 with TRBJ2-6, with 7 bases fitting TRBD1. The V and J ends lost 7 bases and 1 base, in that order; junction bases with no gene match: 7. The CDR3 loop spans 15 amino acids. Germline-derived CDR1 and CDR2 are SQVTM and ANQGSEA. CDR3 region: CSAGTETSGANVLTF. CDR3 nucleotides: TGCAGCGCTGGGACAGAAACGTCTGGGGCCAACGTCCTGACTTTC.

The rearrangement links TRBV5-1 to TRBJ2-5; TRBD1 matches 10 bases. Germline assignment: CDR1 SGHRS and CDR2 YFSETQ. Trimming cost V 4 bases and J 5 bases; bases outside gene matches: 5. The CDR3 length is 14 residues. Written as DNA, the CDR3 is TGCGCCAGCAGCCAAGGGACAGGGGTTGAGACCCAGTACTTC. The encoded protein is CASSQGTGVETQYF.

This chain uses TRBV7-9 with TRBJ1-4; D might be TRBD1 (6 bases). The CDR3 contains 16 residues. Germline-derived CDR1 and CDR2 are SEHNR and FQNEAQ (reference sequence). The V end lost 5 bases, the J end lost 0 bases, and 13 bases lay between the germline ends. The CDR3 DNA follows: TGTGCCAGCAGCCCTCGGACAGACGCAACTAATGAAAAACTGTTTTTT. Translating it yields CASSPRTDATNEKLFF.

The chain links TRBV27 to TRBJ2-1; 9 nucleotides match TRBD1. V shed 4 bases and J 3 bases; nucleotides not matched to a gene: 7. The germline CDR1 and CDR2 sequences are MNHEY and SMNVEV (reference sequence). The CDR3 totals 16 residues. The CDR3 bases are TGTGCCAGCAGTTCACCGGGACAGGGCTACTACAATGAGCAGTTCTTC. Protein product: CASSSPGQGYYNEQFF.

This rearrangement joins TRBV6-6 to TRBJ1-5, with a tentative D call TRBD1 (5 bases). The CDR3 length is 15 residues. CDR1 and CDR2 from the germline V gene are MNHNY and SVGAGI (reference sequence). V shed 5 bases and J shed 0 bases, with 11 bases lying between them. The CDR3 is CASSPGGNSNQPQHF. CDR3 in DNA: TGTGCCAGCAGTCCCGGGGGGAATAGCAATCAGCCCCAGCATTTT.

The V gene is TRBV15, the J gene TRBJ2-3; the D gene is possibly TRBD2 (5 bases). Trimming stripped 0 bases from V and 1 base from J, with 8 bases between. This CDR3 spans 15 amino acids. Germline assignment: CDR1 LNHNV and CDR2 YYDKDF (reference sequence). The CDR3 region has the DNA TGTGCCACCAGCAGAGAGCGGGTGGGCACAGATACGCAGTATTTT. It specifies CATSRERVGTDTQYF.

The chain couples TRBV5-1 to TRBJ2-1; D is perhaps TRBD1 (6 bases). Trimming took off 0 bases at V and 7 bases at J, with 11 bases between the two ends. Germline V CDR1 and CDR2: SGHRS, YFSETQ. The CDR3 extends over 14 amino acids. The CDR3 is CASSLVSGVNEQFF. Written as DNA, the CDR3 is TGCGCCAGCAGCTTGGTTTCAGGGGTAAATGAGCAGTTCTTC.

The chain joins TRBV30 to TRBJ2-5; 7 nucleotides match TRBD1. The J segment lost 0 bases and the V segment lost 4 bases, leaving 8 bases of the junction unmatched. This CDR3 has 15 amino acids. Germline assignment: CDR1 GTSNPN and CDR2 SVGIG (reference sequence). In nucleotides, the CDR3 is TGTGCCTGGAACCCCGGGACAGCCAACCAAGAGACCCAGTACTTC. Translation gives CAWNPGTANQETQYF.

The chain couples TRBV7-9 to TRBJ2-2, with 11 nucleotides matching TRBD1. The CDR3 totals 16 residues. Trimming took 3 bases from V and 4 from J; bases not matched to a gene: 4. CDR1 is SEHNR and CDR2 is FQNEAQ in the germline V gene (reference sequence). The CDR3 DNA follows: TGTGCCAGCAGCTTTCCGGGACAGGGGGTCACCGGGGAGCTGTTTTTT. Its protein product is CASSFPGQGVTGELFF.

This clone was picked up one time. This chain joins TRBV28 and TRBJ2-5; D not certain. The CDR3 consists of 13 residues. Germline CDR1 reads MDHEN; CDR2 reads SYDVKM. Trimming pared 5 bases from V and 5 bases from J, leaving 12 bases between. The CDR3 sequence: CASSPRNLETQYF. CDR3 in DNA: TGTGCCAGCAGTCCCAGGAATTTGGAGACCCAGTACTTC.

V gene TRBV25-1 combines with J gene TRBJ1-2; D possibly corresponds to TRBD1 (6 bases). Germline V gene data show CDR1 as MGHDK and CDR2 as SYGVNS. Trimming shortened V by 7 bases and J by 8 bases, and 14 bases separated the two germline ends. The length of the CDR3 is 12 residues. The CDR3 sequence: CASTTGFSGYTF. In nucleotides, the CDR3 is TGTGCCAGCACCACAGGGTTTAGCGGCTACACCTTC.

The V call is TRBV19, the J call TRBJ2-5; 7 bases map to TRBD1. The V and J ends lost 6 bases and 3 bases, in that order; junction bases with no gene match: 1. The CDR3 loop spans 12 amino acids. The V gene's germline CDR1 is LNHDA and CDR2 SQIVND (reference sequence). The CDR3 DNA reads TGTGCCAGTAGACAGGGGAAAGAGACCCAGTACTTC. Translated, it gives CASRQGKETQYF.

V and J are TRBV7-9 and TRBJ2-7, with no clear D. Trimming pared 2 bases from V and 0 bases from J, leaving 8 bases between. CDR1 is SEHNR and CDR2 is FQNEAQ in the germline V gene (reference sequence). This CDR3 region has 14 residues. The CDR3 reads CASSLLQSSYEQYF. In DNA form, the CDR3 reads TGTGCCAGCAGCTTACTACAGAGCTCCTACGAGCAGTACTTC. Looking up the rest from reference TRBV7-9 and TRBJ2-7 gives the full variable domain: DTGVSQNPRHKITKRGQNVTFRCDPISEHNRLYWYRQTLGQGPEFLTYFQNEAQLEKSRLLSDRFSAERPKGSFSTLEIQRTEQGDSAMYLCASSLLQSSYEQYFGPGTRLTVT.

The genes are TRBV7-9 and TRBJ2-7; no reliable D call. V gave up 5 bases and J gave up 6 bases, with 17 bases separating them. Germline CDR1 is SEHNR and CDR2 is FQNEAQ (reference sequence). The CDR3 is made up of 14 amino acids. The CDR3 region is CASSLLGGLGEQYF. Written as DNA, the CDR3 is TGTGCCAGCAGCCTCCTAGGTGGGTTGGGCGAGCAGTACTTC.

The V gene is TRBV6-5, the J gene TRBJ2-2, with a possible D match to TRBD1 (6 bases). Trimming took 6 bases from V and 0 from J, leaving 11 bases between them. Germline assignment: CDR1 MNHEY and CDR2 SVGAGI. This CDR3 spans 15 amino acids. CDR3: CASSGQYANTGELFF. The CDR3 DNA reads TGTGCCAGCAGCGGACAGTACGCGAACACCGGGGAGCTGTTTTTT.

This chain uses TRBV28 with TRBJ1-2; D gene uncertain. The V end was cut by 5 bases, the J end by 1 base, with 14 bases between. From germline, CDR1 is MDHEN and CDR2 SYDVKM. The CDR3 length is 15 residues. The CDR3 here is CASSGELGSNYGYTF. DNA for the CDR3: TGTGCCAGCAGTGGGGAGTTGGGCAGTAACTATGGCTACACCTTC.

The V gene is TRBV28, the J gene TRBJ2-5, with D possibly being TRBD2 (5 bases). The CDR3 consists of 14 residues. Trimming took 1 base from V and 1 from J, leaving 7 bases between them. Germline V gene sequence: CDR1 MDHEN, CDR2 SYDVKM. CDR3 nucleotides: TGTGCCAGCAGTTTATCGGGATCCCAAGAGACCCAGTACTTC. Translating it yields CASSLSGSQETQYF. The complete variable domain, with remaining parts taken from reference TRBV28 and TRBJ2-5, reads DVKVTQSSRYLVKRTGEKVFLECVQDMDHENMFWYRQDPGLGLRLIYFSYDVKMKEKGDIPEGYSVSREKKERFSLILESASTNQTSMYLCASSLSGSQETQYFGPGTRLLVL.

This chain joins TRBV11-2 and TRBJ2-2; a weak D match, TRBD2 (7 bases). V was trimmed by 7 bases and J by 1 base, leaving 13 bases between them. From germline, CDR1 is SGHAT and CDR2 FQNNGV. The length of the CDR3 is 15 residues. CDR3 bases: TGTGCCAGCACCCGGGGGGCCAGGAACACCGGGGAGCTGTTTTTT. Encoded protein: CASTRGARNTGELFF. The full variable domain, completed using reference TRBV11-2 and TRBJ2-2, is EAGVAQSPRYKIIEKRQSVAFWCNPISGHATLYWYQQILGQGPKLLIQFQNNGVVDDSQLPKDRFSAERLKGVDSTLKIQPAKLEDSAVYLCASTRGARNTGELFFGEGSRLTVL.

The sample holds one count of this clone. The V and J genes are TRBV5-5 and TRBJ1-5, with D perhaps TRBD1 (5 bases). The CDR3 is made up of 15 amino acids. Trimming stripped 0 bases from V and 8 bases from J, with 15 bases between. The V gene's germline CDR1 is SGHKS and CDR2 YYEKEE (reference sequence). This chain's CDR3 is CASSLEAGTIKPQHF. As DNA, the CDR3 is TGTGCCAGCAGCTTGGAGGCAGGGACTATTAAGCCCCAGCATTTT.

V is TRBV12-3 or TRBV12-4 and J is TRBJ1-1; possibly TRBD1 for D (6 bases). Deletions cut 5 bases from V and 11 bases from J, with 15 bases between. The length of the CDR3 is 12 residues. CDR3 bases: TGTGCCAGCAGTGCCTCAGGGGCCCCGGCTTTCTTT. It yields the protein CASSASGAPAFF.

The chain uses TRBV7-9 and TRBJ1-1; D may be TRBD1 (5 bases). The germline V gene encodes CDR1 SEHNR and CDR2 FQNEAQ (reference sequence). The CDR3 is made up of 15 amino acids. V lost 2 bases to trimming and J lost 1 base, with 11 bases between them. CDR3 in amino acids: CASSLISTANTEAFF. Here the CDR3 DNA reads TGTGCCAGCAGCTTAATCTCGACAGCGAACACTGAAGCTTTCTTT.